This T cell receptor beta chain was sequenced in a study of blood T cell repertoires in COVID-19. Background on the study: PBMCs, B-cell-depleted T cells, or T cells were the source of the cDNA or gDNA that made up the material.

The germline CDR1 and CDR2 sequences are SGHDN and FVKESK. This CDR3 has 17 residues. V was clipped by 4 bases and J by 5 bases, with 23 bases between them. Measured with immunoSEQ multiplex PCR; TCRdb has only the in-frame clones, and not every one. The sample consists of tens of thousands of clones, 80% of them appearing once. The rearrangement links TRBV14 to TRBJ2-5, with a weak D call TRBD2 (5 bases). This TCR was sampled from a woman aged 70-85 years with acute or convalescent COVID-19. Sequences were obtained from peripheral blood. The CDR3 region is CASSPGYRSSGGETQYF. CDR3 DNA: TGTGCCAGCAGCCCCGGATATCGGTCCTCCGGCGGGGAGACCCAGTACTTC.